The clone carrying this T cell receptor (beta chain) appeared a few times. This sample was taken from a study of somatic mutations in cytotoxic T cells in rheumatoid arthritis. TCRdb's copy holds only in-frame clones and misses some; the assay was immunoSEQ multiplex PCR. This sample carries 15,000 to 20,000 clones, approximately 75% of them seen once, and the ten largest clones take 22%. The V gene's germline CDR1 is SGHRS and CDR2 YFSETQ. The CDR3 has 14 amino acids. V lost 5 bases to trimming and J lost 1 base, with 12 bases between them. The J gene is TRBJ1-1, the V gene TRBV5-1; no clear D. The specimen was CD8+ T cells sorted from blood. The origin of this receptor is an adult with rheumatoid arthritis. The chain's CDR3 is CASRQMWGNTEAFF. CDR3 nucleotides: TGCGCCAGCAGGCAGATGTGGGGGAACACTGAAGCTTTCTTT.